The entry that follows covers one TCR beta chain sequence. In its sample, this clone was seen once. Its antigen specificity is not known. Per-base quality was not reported, and no clone a single base away is much larger than it. Collaborating institutions collected whole blood in K2EDTA tubes following their own protocols. For TCRbeta analysis, collaborators shipped samples in one of three forms: frozen whole blood, isolated PBMCs, or DNA extracted from either of those sample types. The sample is drawn from a study of blood T cell repertoires in COVID-19 (dated by TCRdb to about 2020). For context, the study as a whole: Samples from collaborators originated in the United States, Italy and Spain and spanned both the acute and convalescent phases of COVID-19. The prospective study material was composed of cDNA or gDNA derived from T cells, B-cell-depleted T cells, or PBMCs. A de-identified subject ID, COVID-19 status, age in years and sex were almost always included in the sample metadata. Samples came from the ongoing ImmuneRACE study (first 160 participants) plus 1,254 subjects from 6 global collaborators. Where available, HLA class I and class II types were taken from metadata supplied by the sample provider and were not determined by assay-based typing. Subjects who had been exposed to COVID-19, were actively infected with it, or had recovered from it provided the deeply sampled blood TCRbeta repertoires that made up the dataset. The repertoires were made available in a free public database intended to serve as a resource for research on the immune response to SARS-CoV-2. The investigation overall reported the following: The amount of clinical and demographic metadata varied by source and participant and was provided uncurated.

TCRbeta CDR3 regions were amplified from genomic DNA by means of the immunoSEQ Assay, a bias-controlled multiplex PCR. The paper's data handling went like this. The number of nucleated cells in each sample was estimated from the amplification of reference gene primers within the assay. Sequence reads were collapsed and filtered to measure the absolute abundance of every unique TCRbeta CDR3 rearrangement. Productive Simpson clonality was computed per sample as the square root of Simpson's diversity index over productive rearrangements. TCRdb retrieved this table from immuneACCESS and kept in-frame rearrangements only. Not all clones are present; in checked studies, unresolved V genes account for under half, and no reason is known for the remainder. V and J calls and clone size come straight from that table; D and trimming were deduced from the DNA. Present in this sample are about 120,000 clones, over 75% of which were seen just once. The biggest ten clones account for around 4.2% of the sample.

The germline V and J ends show losses of 6 bases and 0 bases respectively, and no gene match explains 7 bases of the junction. The CDR3 contains 15 residues, cysteine and phenylalanine counted. Only the CDR3 region is kept as DNA, spanning 45 bases read in frame from base 1. Via the germline V gene, CDR1 is MDHEN and CDR2 SYDVKM. The sequence was collected from a man in his sixties with acute or convalescent COVID-19. The V and J genes are TRBV28 and TRBJ1-1, with 7 junctional bases fitting TRBD1. Sequenced material: peripheral blood. The CDR3: CASRPGDRVNTEAFF. Here is the DNA: TGTGCCAGCAGACCTGGCGACAGGGTGAACACTGAAGCTTTCTTT.